This T cell receptor beta chain was found in a study of T cells in Graves' hyperthyroidism and ophthalmopathy. Turning to the study itself: Pretreatment peripheral blood was obtained at initial diagnosis.

The count of this clonotype is one. The antigen is not known. The junction departs from germline at one end; a sequencing error may be responsible. Findings of the study overall: Most thyroid clonotypes expanded above 0.001 appeared in blood too.

The CDR3 totals 15 residues. Per germline, CDR1 SSHAT and CDR2 FNYEAQ (reference sequence). Diagnosis of hyperthyroidism was new in patients aged 18 to 65, and its duration was under 2 months. Each diagnosis was grounded in clinical symptoms, serum thyroxine and TRAb, thyroid ultrasound, and orbital computed tomography. Researchers took RNA transcripts and amplified the TCR beta CDR3 regions from them. A first-round RT-PCR of the TCR CDR3 used the HTBI primer set. In TCRdb, the multiplex PCR reads were re-called with MiXCR into one record per CDR3 protein. The sample has some 560,000 distinct CDR3 sequences; around 16% are singletons.

The chain has TRBV7-7 and TRBJ2-2, with 10 bases lining up with TRBD1. Material: blood. This clonotype was sampled from a woman aged 25 to 39 with Graves' hyperthyroidism. This CDR3 reads CASSSGTGVTGELLF. For the CDR3, the DNA is TGTGCTAGCAGCTCCGGGACAGGGGTCACCGGGGAGCTGCTTTTT.